The clone carrying this TCR beta chain has just a few counts. What it binds is unknown. V was trimmed by 3 bases and J by 2 bases, leaving 11 bases between them. This CDR3 is built from 15 residues. In germline, CDR1 is SQVTM, CDR2 ANQGSEA. MiXCR, applied by TCRdb to the reads, yields one record per CDR3 protein. The table has some 280,000 distinct CDR3 sequences, roughly 13% seen once. The sample is drawn from a study of T cell repertoires in cytomegalovirus infection. Study-wide results and caveats: What dominated the ex vivo response were HLA-C-restricted CMV-specific TCR beta clonotypes. Identification of carriers of CMV plus the relevant HLA was performed using cumulative public TCR beta family frequency.

This rearrangement joins TRBV29-1 to TRBJ2-6; the D is unclear. The clonotype was recovered from a human donor in good health (CMV status not recorded). Some clones in this sample may be carry-over from other donors' samples. Sequenced: PBMCs. This CDR3 is CSVEPTDPGANVLTF. In nucleotides, the CDR3 is TGCAGCGTTGAGCCGACTGATCCTGGGGCCAACGTCCTGACTTTC.